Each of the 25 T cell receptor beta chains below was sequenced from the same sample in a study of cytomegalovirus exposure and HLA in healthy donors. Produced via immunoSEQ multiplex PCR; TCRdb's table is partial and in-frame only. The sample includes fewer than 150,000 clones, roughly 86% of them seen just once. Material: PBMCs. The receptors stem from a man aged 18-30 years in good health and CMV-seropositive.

The chain's CDR3 is CASSSGTGELFF. The DNA for the CDR3 is TGTGCCAGCAGCTCAGGGACCGGGGAGCTGTTTTTT. V and J are TRBV11-3 and TRBJ2-2; D perhaps matches TRBD1 (5 bases). The CDR3 contains 12 residues. Trimming shortened V by 4 bases and J by 5 bases, and 5 bases separated the two germline ends. CDR1 and CDR2 (germline): SGHNT, YENEEA.

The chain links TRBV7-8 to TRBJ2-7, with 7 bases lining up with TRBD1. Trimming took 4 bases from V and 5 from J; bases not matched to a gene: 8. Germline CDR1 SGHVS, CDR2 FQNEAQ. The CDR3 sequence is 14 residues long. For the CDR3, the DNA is TGTGCCAGCAGCTCGACCGGGACAGCTGACGAGCAGTACTTC. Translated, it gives CASSSTGTADEQYF.

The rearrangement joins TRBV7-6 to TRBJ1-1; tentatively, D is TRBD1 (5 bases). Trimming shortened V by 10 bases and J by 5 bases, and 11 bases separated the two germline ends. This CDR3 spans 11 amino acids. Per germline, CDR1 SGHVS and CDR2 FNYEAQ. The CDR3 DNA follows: TGTGCCACCAGGGCAGGGACTGAAGCTTTCTTT. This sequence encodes CATRAGTEAFF.

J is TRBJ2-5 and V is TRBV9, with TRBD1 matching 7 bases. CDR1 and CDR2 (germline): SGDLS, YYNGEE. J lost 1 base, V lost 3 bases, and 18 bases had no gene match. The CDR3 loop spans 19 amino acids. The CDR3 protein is CASSGIVKEQGSTQETQYF. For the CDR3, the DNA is TGTGCCAGCAGCGGCATAGTGAAGGAACAGGGGTCCACCCAAGAGACCCAGTACTTC.

The CDR3 sequence is CASSQRGRPSWDTQYF. The CDR3 DNA sequence: TGCGCCAGCAGCCAGCGGGGACGTCCCTCGTGGGATACGCAGTATTTT. The V gene is TRBV5-1, the J gene TRBJ2-3; 7 bases agree with TRBD2. CDR1 and CDR2 from the germline V gene are SGHRS and YFSETQ. V gave up 4 bases and J gave up 6 bases; unmatched junction bases: 14. The length of the CDR3 is 16 residues.

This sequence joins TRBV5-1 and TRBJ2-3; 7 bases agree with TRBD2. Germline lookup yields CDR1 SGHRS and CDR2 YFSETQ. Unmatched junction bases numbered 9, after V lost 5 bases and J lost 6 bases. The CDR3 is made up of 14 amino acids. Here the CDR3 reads CASRLAHNSDTQYF. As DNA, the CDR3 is TGCGCCAGCAGACTAGCGCATAATTCGGATACGCAGTATTTT.

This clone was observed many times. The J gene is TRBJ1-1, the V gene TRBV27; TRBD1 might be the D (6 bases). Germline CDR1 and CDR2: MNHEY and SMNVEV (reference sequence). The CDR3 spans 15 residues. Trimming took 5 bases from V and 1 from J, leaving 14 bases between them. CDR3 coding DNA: TGTGCCAGCAGTCCCCTCGGACAGACGAACACTGAAGCTTTCTTT. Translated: CASSPLGQTNTEAFF.

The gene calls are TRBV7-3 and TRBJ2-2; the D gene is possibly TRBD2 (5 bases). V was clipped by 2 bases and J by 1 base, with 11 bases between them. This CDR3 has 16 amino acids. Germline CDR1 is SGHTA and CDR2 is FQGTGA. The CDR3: CASSLDPGKNTGELFF. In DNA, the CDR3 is TGTGCCAGCAGCTTAGACCCGGGGAAGAACACCGGGGAGCTGTTTTTT.

CDR3 protein: CSVEVDRVYEQYF. The DNA for the CDR3 is TGCAGCGTTGAAGTGGACAGGGTGTACGAGCAGTACTTC. The chain employs TRBV29-1 and TRBJ2-7; 8 nucleotides line up with TRBD1. This CDR3 spans 13 amino acids. The germline CDR1 and CDR2 sequences are SQVTM and ANQGSEA. V shed 1 base, J shed 4 bases, and the junction held 3 bases outside the gene matches.

CDR3 DNA sequence: TGTGCCAGCAGTGAATTACGCGCAGGGGGCCCTCAAGAGACCCAGTACTTC. Protein: CASSELRAGGPQETQYF. The V gene is TRBV25-1, the J gene TRBJ2-5, with TRBD1 identical over 8 bases. This CDR3 spans 17 amino acids. CDR1 and CDR2 (germline): MGHDK, SYGVNS. Trimming cost V 1 base and J 2 bases; bases outside gene matches: 9.

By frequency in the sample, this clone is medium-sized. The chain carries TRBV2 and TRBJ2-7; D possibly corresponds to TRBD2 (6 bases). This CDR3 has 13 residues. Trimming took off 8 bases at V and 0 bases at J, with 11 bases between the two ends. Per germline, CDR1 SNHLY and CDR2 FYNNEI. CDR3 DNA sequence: TGTGCCAGCCGGGACTGGCACTCCTACGAGCAGTACTTC. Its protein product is CASRDWHSYEQYF.

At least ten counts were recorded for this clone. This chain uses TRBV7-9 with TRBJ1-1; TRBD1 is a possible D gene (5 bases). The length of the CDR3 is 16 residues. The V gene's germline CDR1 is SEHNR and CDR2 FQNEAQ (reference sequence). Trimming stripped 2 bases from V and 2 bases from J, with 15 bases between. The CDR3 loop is CASSLRGKGFNTEAFF. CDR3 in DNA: TGTGCCAGCAGCTTAAGGGGCAAGGGATTTAACACTGAAGCTTTCTTT.

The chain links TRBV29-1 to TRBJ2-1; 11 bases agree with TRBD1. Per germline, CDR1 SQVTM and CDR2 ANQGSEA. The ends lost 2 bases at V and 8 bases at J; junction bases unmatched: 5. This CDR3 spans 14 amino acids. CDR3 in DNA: TGCAGCGTTGAAAAACGGACAGGGGGCGATGAGCAGTTCTTC. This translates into CSVEKRTGGDEQFF.

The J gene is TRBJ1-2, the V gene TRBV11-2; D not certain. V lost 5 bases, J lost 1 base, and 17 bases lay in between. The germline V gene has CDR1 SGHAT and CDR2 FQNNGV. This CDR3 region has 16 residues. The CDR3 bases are TGTGCCAGCAGCCCCGTACAACAGCAAATTAACTATGGCTACACCTTC. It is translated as CASSPVQQQINYGYTF.

CDR3 sequence (DNA): TGTGCCGGGGGGGGTTTGGGTCAGGCGGACGGCTATGGCTACACCTTC. It codes for CAGGGLGQADGYGYTF. The gene calls are TRBV2 and TRBJ1-2; tentative D call: TRBD1 (5 bases). Trimming removed 11 bases from V and 4 bases from J, with 26 bases in between. The CDR3 totals 16 residues. The V gene's germline CDR1 is SNHLY and CDR2 FYNNEI.

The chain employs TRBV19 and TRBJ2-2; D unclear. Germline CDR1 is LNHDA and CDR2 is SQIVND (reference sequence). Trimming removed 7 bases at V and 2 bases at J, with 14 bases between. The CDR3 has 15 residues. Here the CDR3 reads CASTTISLNTGELFF. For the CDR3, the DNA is TGTGCCAGTACCACAATTAGCCTAAACACCGGGGAGCTGTTTTTT.

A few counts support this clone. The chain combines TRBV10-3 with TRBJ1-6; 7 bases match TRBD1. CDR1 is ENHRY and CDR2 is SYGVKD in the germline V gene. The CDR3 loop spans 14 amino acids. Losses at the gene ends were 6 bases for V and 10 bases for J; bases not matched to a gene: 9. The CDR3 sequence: CAIRGTAIESPLHF. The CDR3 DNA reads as TGTGCCATCAGGGGGACAGCCATAGAGTCACCCCTCCACTTT.

DNA of the CDR3: TGCGCCAGCAGCTTGGGTGGGACAGGATCCTACGAGCAGTACTTC. Translating gives CASSLGGTGSYEQYF. The chain recombines TRBV5-1 with TRBJ2-7; TRBD1 agrees at 8 bases. The CDR3 contains 15 residues. J gave up 1 base and V 0 bases, and 3 bases lay outside the gene matches. Germline V lookup: CDR1 SGHRS, CDR2 YFSETQ.

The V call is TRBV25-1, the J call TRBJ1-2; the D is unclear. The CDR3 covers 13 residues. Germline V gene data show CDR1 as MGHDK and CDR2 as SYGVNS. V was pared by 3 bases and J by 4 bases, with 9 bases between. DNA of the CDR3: TGTGCCAGCAGTGAGCGGACTAGCTATGGCTACACCTTC. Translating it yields CASSERTSYGYTF.

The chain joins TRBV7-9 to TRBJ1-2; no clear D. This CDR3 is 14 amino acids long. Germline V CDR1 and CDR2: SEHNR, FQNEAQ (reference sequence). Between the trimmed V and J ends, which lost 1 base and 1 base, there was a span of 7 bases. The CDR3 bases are TGTGCCAGCAGCTTAGACAGATTTAACTATGGCTACACCTTC. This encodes CASSLDRFNYGYTF.

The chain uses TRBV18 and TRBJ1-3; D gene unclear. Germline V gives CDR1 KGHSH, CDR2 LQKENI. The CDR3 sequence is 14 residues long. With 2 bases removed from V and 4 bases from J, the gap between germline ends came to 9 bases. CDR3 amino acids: CASSPELVGNTIYF. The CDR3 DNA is TGTGCCAGCTCACCAGAACTCGTGGGAAACACCATATATTTT.

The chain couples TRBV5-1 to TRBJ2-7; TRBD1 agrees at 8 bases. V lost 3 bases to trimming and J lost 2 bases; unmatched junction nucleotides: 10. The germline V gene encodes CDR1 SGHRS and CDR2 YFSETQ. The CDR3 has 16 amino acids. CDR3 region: CASSSSPGTGAYEQYF. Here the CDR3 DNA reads TGCGCCAGCAGCTCTAGTCCCGGGACAGGTGCCTACGAGCAGTACTTC.

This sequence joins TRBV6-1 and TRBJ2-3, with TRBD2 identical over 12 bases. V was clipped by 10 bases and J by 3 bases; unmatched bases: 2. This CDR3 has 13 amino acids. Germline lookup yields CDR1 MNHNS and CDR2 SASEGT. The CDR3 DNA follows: TGTGCCACCGGGACTAGCGGGACAGATACGCAGTATTTT. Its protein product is CATGTSGTDTQYF.

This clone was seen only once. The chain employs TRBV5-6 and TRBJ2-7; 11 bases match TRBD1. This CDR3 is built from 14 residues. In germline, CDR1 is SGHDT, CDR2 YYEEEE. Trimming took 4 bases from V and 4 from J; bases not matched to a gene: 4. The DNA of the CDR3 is TGTGCCAGCAGCGCGGACAGGGGGCAGTACGAGCAGTACTTC. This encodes CASSADRGQYEQYF.

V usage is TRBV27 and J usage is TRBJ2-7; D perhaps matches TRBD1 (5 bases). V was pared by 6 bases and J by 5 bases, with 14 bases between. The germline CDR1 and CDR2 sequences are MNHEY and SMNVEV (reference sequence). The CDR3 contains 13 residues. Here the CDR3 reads CASRDRVPDEQYF. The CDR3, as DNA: TGTGCCAGCAGAGACAGAGTTCCGGACGAGCAGTACTTC.